One sample yielded the 5 T cell receptor beta chains listed below, sequenced in a study of OX40 agonist ivuxolimab in advanced cancers. Here immunoSEQ multiplex PCR was the method, and the copy in TCRdb shows in-frame clones only, minus some. The sample includes 65,000 to 85,000 clones, 85% of them seen just once. Sequenced here: CD4+ or CD8+ T cells sorted from blood, sampled in a trial of the OX40 agonist ivuxolimab. The receptor source for this set is an adult with an advanced solid tumor such as melanoma, head and neck, liver or kidney cancer.

This sequence joins TRBV7-2 and TRBJ2-6; 7 bases are a match to TRBD1. V was pared by 5 bases and J by 2 bases, with 6 bases of the junction left unmatched. The germline gives CDR1 SGHTA, CDR2 FQGNSA. The CDR3 totals 16 residues. The CDR3 nucleotides read TGTGCCAGCAGCACAGACAGGGAAGCTGGGGCCAACGTCCTGACTTTC. This gives the protein CASSTDREAGANVLTF. The full variable domain, completed using reference TRBV7-2 and TRBJ2-6, is GAGVSQSPSNKVTEKGKDVELRCDPISGHTALYWYRQSLGQGLEFLIYFQGNSAPDKSGLPSDRFSAERTGGSVSTLTIQRTQQEDSAVYLCASSTDREAGANVLTFGAGSRLTVL.

This chain joins TRBV2 and TRBJ1-2, with TRBD1 as a possible D gene (6 bases). Germline CDR1 SNHLY, CDR2 FYNNEI. V lost 3 bases and J lost 5, with 13 bases in between. This CDR3 is built from 14 residues. Written as DNA, the CDR3 is TGTGCCAGCAGTGATCGGGGGGCTGGATATGGCTACACCTTC. This gives the protein CASSDRGAGYGYTF.

The V call is TRBV7-2, the J call TRBJ1-2, with D maybe TRBD1 (6 bases). The ends were cut back, 0 bases at V and 4 bases at J, with 12 bases in the middle. The CDR3 covers 15 residues. Germline CDR1 is SGHTA and CDR2 is FQGNSA. The CDR3 coding sequence is TGTGCCAGCAGCTTAGCGGGGGGCAGGGGCTATGGCTACACCTTC. It codes for CASSLAGGRGYGYTF.

The CDR3: CASSIAGAVTDTQYF. In DNA form, the CDR3 reads TGTGCCAGCTCCATAGCGGGAGCGGTCACAGATACGCAGTATTTT. The chain is built from TRBV18 and TRBJ2-3; 9 positions agree with TRBD2. Per the germline V gene, CDR1 is KGHSH and CDR2 is LQKENI. After removal of 6 bases from V and 2 bases from J, the junction contained 6 bases not matched to a gene. The CDR3 is made up of 15 amino acids.

The gene calls are TRBV29-1 and TRBJ2-1; weak D call: TRBD1 (5 bases). Deletions cut 7 bases from V and 0 bases from J, with 16 bases between. Germline V gene data show CDR1 as SQVTM and CDR2 as ANQGSEA. This CDR3 region has 15 residues. The CDR3 loop reads CSGRQGRSSYNEQFF. The CDR3 region has the DNA TGCAGCGGGCGGCAGGGCAGGAGCTCCTACAATGAGCAGTTCTTC.